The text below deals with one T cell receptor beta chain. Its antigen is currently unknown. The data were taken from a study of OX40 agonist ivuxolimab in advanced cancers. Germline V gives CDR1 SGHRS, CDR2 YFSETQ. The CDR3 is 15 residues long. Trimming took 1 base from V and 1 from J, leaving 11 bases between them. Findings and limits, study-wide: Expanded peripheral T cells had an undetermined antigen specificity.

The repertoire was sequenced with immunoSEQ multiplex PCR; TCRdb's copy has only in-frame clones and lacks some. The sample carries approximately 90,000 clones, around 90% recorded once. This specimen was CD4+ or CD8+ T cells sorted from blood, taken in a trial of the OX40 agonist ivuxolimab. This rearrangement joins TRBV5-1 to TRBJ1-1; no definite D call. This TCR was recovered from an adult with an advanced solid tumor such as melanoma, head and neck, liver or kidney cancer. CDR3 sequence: CASSLFVTGNTEAFF. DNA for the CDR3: TGCGCCAGCAGCTTGTTTGTGACGGGGAACACTGAAGCTTTCTTT.